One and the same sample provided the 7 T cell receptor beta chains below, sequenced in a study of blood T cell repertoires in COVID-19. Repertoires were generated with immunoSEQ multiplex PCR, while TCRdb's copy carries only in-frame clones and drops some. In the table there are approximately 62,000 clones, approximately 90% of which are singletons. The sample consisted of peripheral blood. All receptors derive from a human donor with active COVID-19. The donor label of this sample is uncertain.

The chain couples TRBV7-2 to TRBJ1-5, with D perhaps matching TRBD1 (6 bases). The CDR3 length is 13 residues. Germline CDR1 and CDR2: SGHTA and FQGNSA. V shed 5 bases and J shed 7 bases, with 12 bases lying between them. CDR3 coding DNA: TGTGCCAGCAGCCTGGACAGTAGGCAGCCCCAGCATTTT. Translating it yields CASSLDSRQPQHF. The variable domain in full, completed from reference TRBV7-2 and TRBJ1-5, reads GAGVSQSPSNKVTEKGKDVELRCDPISGHTALYWYRQSLGQGLEFLIYFQGNSAPDKSGLPSDRFSAERTGGSVSTLTIQRTQQEDSAVYLCASSLDSRQPQHFGDGTRLSIL.

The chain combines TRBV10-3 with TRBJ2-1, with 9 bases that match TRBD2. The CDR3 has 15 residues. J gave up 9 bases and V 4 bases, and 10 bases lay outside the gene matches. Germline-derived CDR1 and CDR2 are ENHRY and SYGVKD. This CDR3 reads CAISVKLAGMSEQFF. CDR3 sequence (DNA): TGTGCCATCAGTGTGAAGCTAGCGGGAATGAGTGAGCAGTTCTTC.

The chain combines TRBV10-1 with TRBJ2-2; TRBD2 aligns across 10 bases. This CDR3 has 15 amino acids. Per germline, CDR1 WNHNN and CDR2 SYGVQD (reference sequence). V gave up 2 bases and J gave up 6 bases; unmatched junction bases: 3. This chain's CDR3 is CASSETSGAAGELFF. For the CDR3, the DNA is TGCGCCAGCAGTGAGACTAGCGGGGCCGCCGGGGAGCTGTTTTTT.

The CDR3: CAWSVTKTPQYF. The CDR3 DNA reads as TGTGCCTGGAGTGTGACTAAAACCCCGCAGTATTTT. V gene TRBV30 combines with J gene TRBJ2-3, with a weak D call TRBD2 (5 bases). The V gene's germline CDR1 is GTSNPN and CDR2 SVGIG (reference sequence). Trimming pared 0 bases from V and 10 bases from J, leaving 11 bases between. The CDR3 consists of 12 residues.

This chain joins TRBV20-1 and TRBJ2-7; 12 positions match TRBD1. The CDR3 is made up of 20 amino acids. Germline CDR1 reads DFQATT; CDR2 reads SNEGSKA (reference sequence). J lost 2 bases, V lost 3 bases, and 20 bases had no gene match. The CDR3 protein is CSASLGQGAGGGAQPYEQYF. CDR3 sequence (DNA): TGCAGTGCTAGTTTGGGACAGGGGGCAGGCGGGGGGGCCCAACCCTACGAGCAGTACTTC.

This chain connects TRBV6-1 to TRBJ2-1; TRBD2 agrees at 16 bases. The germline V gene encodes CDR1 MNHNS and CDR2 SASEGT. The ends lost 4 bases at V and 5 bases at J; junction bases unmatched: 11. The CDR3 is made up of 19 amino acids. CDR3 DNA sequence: TGTGCCAGCAGTGTAAAGGGACTAGCGGGAGGGCGGGCGCACAATGAGCAGTTCTTC. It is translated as CASSVKGLAGGRAHNEQFF.

The CDR3 coding sequence is TGTGCCAGCAGCCTCGTCACGGCGGGAGGGGGGGACGAGCAGTACTTC. Translated, it gives CASSLVTAGGGDEQYF. The chain joins TRBV11-2 to TRBJ2-7; 9 nucleotides match TRBD2. The CDR3 covers 16 residues. Germline CDR1 reads SGHAT; CDR2 reads FQNNGV. V dropped 5 bases and J dropped 5; count of bases not matched to a gene: 13.